This TCR beta chain was captured in a study of T cell changes during pregnancy in multiple sclerosis. The CDR3 runs 17 residues. Germline CDR1 and CDR2: SGHAT and FQNNGV. V was clipped by 4 bases and J by 7 bases; unmatched bases: 10. Repertoires were generated with immunoSEQ multiplex PCR, while TCRdb's copy carries only in-frame clones and drops some. The sample contains 80,000 to 100,000 clones, approximately 90% of which appear only once. V is TRBV11-2 and J is TRBJ2-1; 13 bases fit TRBD2. The clonotype originates from a female donor in good health, enrolled as a control in a pregnancy study. The starting material was peripheral blood, obtained in the second trimester of pregnancy. The CDR3 DNA sequence: TGTGCCAGCAGCTACCCGACCGGGACTAGCGGGACTAATGAGCAGTTCTTC. This gives the protein CASSYPTGTSGTNEQFF.